The rows below give T cell receptor beta chains drawn from one sample of a study of shared clonotypes between healthy human individuals. Generated by immunoSEQ multiplex PCR, the TCRdb table keeps only in-frame clones and is missing some. The data contain around 500,000 clones, roughly 83% of them singletons. Sequences were obtained from PBMCs. The receptors stem from a woman in her thirties or forties in good health. Some clones in this sample may be carry-over from other donors' samples. CDR3s include the opening cysteine and the closing phenylalanine or tryptophan. The D gene is left open where the match is weak. A row's size may be missing; if present it is once, few, many or a size class.

V: TRBV5-5; J: TRBJ1-5; D: NA; size: few; CDR3: CASSPLGGQPQHF; DNA: TGTGCCAGCAGCCCTTTAGGGGGTCAGCCCCAGCATTTT
V: TRBV5-4; J: TRBJ2-1; D: TRBD2; size: NA; CDR3: CASSSPSGSYNEQFF; DNA: TGTGCCAGCAGCTCCCCTAGCGGCTCCTACAATGAGCAGTTCTTC
V: TRBV5-1; J: TRBJ2-2; D: NA; size: NA; CDR3: CASSLDFDTGELFF; DNA: TGCGCCAGCAGCTTGGATTTCGACACCGGGGAGCTGTTTTTT
V: TRBV19; J: TRBJ2-2; D: NA; size: NA; CDR3: CASSIGQVGELFF; DNA: TGTGCCAGTAGTATTGGGCAGGTCGGGGAGCTGTTTTTT
V: TRBV11-1; J: TRBJ2-7; D: NA; size: NA; CDR3: CASSPARLEQYF; DNA: TGTGCCAGCAGCCCCGCGAGGCTCGAGCAGTACTTC
V: TRBV30; J: TRBJ2-3; D: TRBD2; size: NA; CDR3: CAWSLSGSQDTQYF; DNA: TGTGCCTGGAGCCTAAGCGGGAGTCAAGATACGCAGTATTTT
V: TRBV15; J: TRBJ2-5; D: NA; size: NA; CDR3: CATSKEGQQETQYF; DNA: TGTGCCACCAGTAAAGAGGGGCAGCAAGAGACCCAGTACTTC
V: TRBV6-5; J: TRBJ2-5; D: NA; size: NA; CDR3: CASSSRWGTKYF; DNA: TGTGCCAGCAGTTCCCGTTGGGGCACTAAGTACTTC
V: TRBV6-1; J: TRBJ1-2; D: NA; size: NA; CDR3: CASSRDSYEGGYTF; DNA: TGTGCCAGCAGTCGGGACTCTTATGAGGGTGGCTACACCTTC
V: TRBV2; J: TRBJ1-1; D: TRBD1; size: NA; CDR3: CASSPDRVGTEAFF; DNA: TGTGCCAGCAGCCCAGACAGGGTTGGCACTGAAGCTTTCTTT
V: TRBV7-9; J: TRBJ2-7; D: TRBD2; size: NA; CDR3: CASSLTSGYEQYF; DNA: TGTGCCAGCAGCTTAACTAGCGGGTACGAGCAGTACTTC
V: TRBV5-1; J: TRBJ2-3; D: NA; size: NA; CDR3: CASSLADSTDTQYF; DNA: TGCGCCAGCAGCTTGGCTGACAGCACAGATACGCAGTATTTT
V: TRBV28; J: TRBJ1-2; D: NA; size: NA; CDR3: CASSLLGVGYTF; DNA: TGTGCCAGCAGTTTACTAGGGGTTGGCTACACCTTC
V: TRBV28; J: TRBJ1-5; D: NA; size: NA; CDR3: CASSFSGFGSQPQHF; DNA: TGTGCCAGCAGTTTCTCCGGGTTCGGGAGTCAGCCCCAGCATTTT
V: TRBV6-6; J: TRBJ1-4; D: NA; size: NA; CDR3: CASSSHLAGSEKLFF; DNA: TGTGCCAGCAGTTCTCACTTAGCGGGGTCTGAAAAACTGTTTTTT
V: TRBV19; J: TRBJ2-5; D: NA; size: NA; CDR3: CASSMGRVGETQYF; DNA: TGTGCCAGTAGTATGGGCAGGGTGGGCGAGACCCAGTACTTC
V: TRBV7-8; J: TRBJ2-1; D: TRBD2; size: NA; CDR3: CASSPPRYRGGRDHNEQFF; DNA: TGTGCCAGCAGCCCGCCCCGTTATAGGGGAGGGCGGGACCACAATGAGCAGTTCTTC
V: TRBV14; J: TRBJ2-7; D: NA; size: NA; CDR3: CASSQDGGNPYEQYF; DNA: TGTGCCAGCAGCCAAGATGGGGGCAATCCCTACGAGCAGTACTTC
V: TRBV9; J: TRBJ2-1; D: TRBD2; size: NA; CDR3: CASSAGLVRSGEQFF; DNA: TGTGCCAGCAGCGCCGGACTAGTCAGGTCTGGCGAGCAGTTCTTC
V: TRBV14; J: TRBJ2-2; D: TRBD2; size: few; CDR3: CASSQGLTNTGELFF; DNA: TGTGCCAGCAGCCAGGGACTAACGAACACCGGGGAGCTGTTTTTT
V: TRBV29-1; J: TRBJ2-1; D: TRBD1; size: NA; CDR3: CSVDLLGTERNEQFF; DNA: TGCAGCGTTGATTTACTCGGGACAGAGCGCAATGAGCAGTTCTTC
V: TRBV28; J: TRBJ1-1; D: NA; size: NA; CDR3: CASSLYEGLRNTEAFF; DNA: TGTGCCAGCAGTTTATATGAGGGTCTTAGGAACACTGAAGCTTTCTTT
V: TRBV10-3; J: TRBJ2-2; D: NA; size: NA; CDR3: CAISDSMNTGELFF; DNA: TGTGCCATCAGCGACAGCATGAACACCGGGGAGCTGTTTTTT
V: TRBV10-3; J: TRBJ1-5; D: TRBD1; size: NA; CDR3: CAISEGQGNPQHF; DNA: TGTGCCATCAGTGAAGGACAGGGTAATCCCCAGCATTTT
V: TRBV6-6; J: TRBJ1-5; D: NA; size: NA; CDR3: CASSGHGFGQPQHF; DNA: TGTGCCAGCAGTGGACACGGGTTCGGCCAGCCCCAGCATTTT
V: TRBV30; J: TRBJ2-3; D: TRBD2; size: NA; CDR3: CAWTVGGSGDTQYF; DNA: TGTGCCTGGACAGTGGGCGGGAGTGGCGATACGCAGTATTTT
V: TRBV5-1; J: TRBJ2-7; D: NA; size: NA; CDR3: CASSVLPRYEQYF; DNA: TGCGCCAGCAGTGTCCTTCCCAGATACGAGCAGTACTTC
V: TRBV7-3; J: TRBJ2-3; D: NA; size: NA; CDR3: CASSPKWGDTQYF; DNA: TGTGCCAGCAGCCCTAAATGGGGTGATACGCAGTATTTT
V: TRBV30; J: TRBJ1-3; D: NA; size: NA; CDR3: CAWSVGRGGLSGNTIYF; DNA: TGTGCCTGGAGTGTCGGGAGGGGGGGCCTCTCTGGAAACACCATATATTTT
V: TRBV11-2; J: TRBJ1-3; D: NA; size: NA; CDR3: CASSLNSGNTIYF; DNA: TGTGCCAGCAGCTTAAATTCTGGAAACACCATATATTTT
V: TRBV2; J: TRBJ1-3; D: TRBD1; size: NA; CDR3: CASRQDRGNTIYF; DNA: TGTGCCAGCAGGCAGGACAGGGGAAACACCATATATTTT
V: TRBV11-1; J: TRBJ2-1; D: NA; size: NA; CDR3: CASSFMGRQQFF; DNA: TGTGCCAGCAGCTTCATGGGGCGTCAGCAGTTCTTC
V: TRBV7-2; J: TRBJ1-2; D: TRBD1; size: NA; CDR3: CASSPPGGGYTF; DNA: TGTGCCAGCAGCCCCCCAGGGGGAGGCTACACCTTC
V: TRBV4-1; J: TRBJ2-7; D: TRBD1; size: NA; CDR3: CASSQGRARGSSYEQYF; DNA: TGCGCCAGCAGCCAAGGAAGGGCCAGGGGGTCCTCCTACGAGCAGTACTTC
V: TRBV29-1; J: TRBJ1-4; D: TRBD1; size: NA; CDR3: CSVGTGDEKLFF; DNA: TGCAGCGTTGGGACAGGGGATGAAAAACTGTTTTTT
V: TRBV13; J: TRBJ1-2; D: NA; size: few; CDR3: CASSLYTGSNYGYTF; DNA: TGTGCCAGCAGCTTATATACAGGGAGTAACTATGGCTACACCTTC
V: TRBV5-1; J: TRBJ2-7; D: TRBD1; size: NA; CDR3: CASSPLQGTYEQYF; DNA: TGCGCCAGCAGCCCATTACAGGGGACCTACGAGCAGTACTTC
V: TRBV19; J: TRBJ2-2; D: TRBD2; size: NA; CDR3: CASSPSGRAGGTGELFF; DNA: TGTGCCAGTAGCCCTAGCGGGAGGGCCGGTGGCACCGGGGAGCTGTTTTTT
V: TRBV5-4; J: TRBJ2-7; D: TRBD2; size: NA; CDR3: CASSFPGTIYEQYF; DNA: TGTGCCAGCAGCTTCCCCGGGACTATCTACGAGCAGTACTTC
V: TRBV30; J: TRBJ1-5; D: NA; size: NA; CDR3: CAWSKGESNQPQHF; DNA: TGTGCCTGGTCGAAGGGAGAGAGCAATCAGCCCCAGCATTTT
V: TRBV19; J: TRBJ2-2; D: NA; size: NA; CDR3: CASSPAALVTGELFF; DNA: TGTGCCAGTAGCCCAGCCGCATTGGTCACCGGGGAGCTGTTTTTT
V: TRBV7-9; J: TRBJ1-2; D: NA; size: NA; CDR3: CASSLVGGYGYTF; DNA: TGTGCCAGCAGCTTAGTTGGGGGCTATGGCTACACCTTC
V: TRBV27; J: TRBJ2-2; D: NA; size: NA; CDR3: CASGPWNTGELFF; DNA: TGTGCCAGCGGCCCCTGGAACACCGGGGAGCTGTTTTTT
V: TRBV14; J: TRBJ2-1; D: TRBD1; size: few; CDR3: CASSRRARGHVYNEQFF; DNA: TGTGCCAGCAGCCGGAGAGCCAGGGGGCATGTTTACAATGAGCAGTTCTTC
V: TRBV5-1; J: TRBJ2-2; D: NA; size: NA; CDR3: CASSWGGLSTGELFF; DNA: TGCGCCAGCAGCTGGGGGGGCTTGAGCACCGGGGAGCTGTTTTTT
V: TRBV27; J: TRBJ2-5; D: NA; size: once; CDR3: CASSFSGNQETQYF; DNA: TGTGCCAGCAGTTTTTCGGGGAACCAAGAGACCCAGTACTTC
V: TRBV5-6; J: TRBJ1-2; D: TRBD1; size: NA; CDR3: CASRPGQLYGYTF; DNA: TGTGCCAGCAGACCGGGACAGCTCTATGGCTACACCTTC
V: TRBV7-6; J: TRBJ2-7; D: NA; size: NA; CDR3: CASSPGNGALMQYF; DNA: TGTGCCAGCAGCCCCGGGAATGGGGCACTAATGCAGTACTTC
V: TRBV5-4; J: TRBJ1-4; D: NA; size: NA; CDR3: CASSLDLNEKLFF; DNA: TGTGCCAGCAGCCTGGACCTTAATGAAAAACTGTTTTTT
V: TRBV15; J: TRBJ2-7; D: TRBD2; size: NA; CDR3: CATSRDSGRYEQYF; DNA: TGTGCCACCAGCAGAGATAGCGGGAGATACGAGCAGTACTTC
V: TRBV2; J: TRBJ1-2; D: NA; size: few; CDR3: CASSELGAAGYTF; DNA: TGTGCCAGCAGTGAATTAGGGGCTGCGGGCTACACCTTC
V: TRBV5-1; J: TRBJ1-2; D: TRBD1; size: NA; CDR3: CASSLGKWDRSGSFPNYGYTF; DNA: TGCGCCAGCAGCCTGGGGAAATGGGACAGGTCGGGATCCTTCCCTAACTATGGCTACACCTTC
V: TRBV29-1; J: TRBJ2-5; D: NA; size: once; CDR3: CSVGVGAETQYF; DNA: TGCAGCGTTGGGGTAGGGGCAGAGACCCAGTACTTC
V: TRBV19; J: TRBJ2-7; D: TRBD2; size: NA; CDR3: CATQLAGGPHEQYF; DNA: TGTGCCACCCAACTAGCGGGAGGCCCCCACGAGCAGTACTTC
V: TRBV7-8; J: TRBJ2-7; D: NA; size: NA; CDR3: CASSLTVRRAGHEQYF; DNA: TGTGCCAGCAGCTTAACGGTACGAAGGGCAGGCCACGAGCAGTACTTC
V: TRBV5-4; J: TRBJ1-1; D: NA; size: NA; CDR3: CASSLGQGPMNTEAFF; DNA: TGTGCCAGCAGCTTGGGGCAGGGGCCAATGAACACTGAAGCTTTCTTT
V: TRBV18; J: TRBJ2-7; D: TRBD1; size: NA; CDR3: CASAGQGEYEQYF; DNA: TGTGCCAGCGCTGGACAGGGAGAATACGAGCAGTACTTC
V: TRBV5-6; J: TRBJ2-1; D: NA; size: NA; CDR3: CASSLGWGVTSYNEQFF; DNA: TGTGCCAGCAGCTTGGGATGGGGGGTGACCTCCTACAATGAGCAGTTCTTC
V: TRBV7-3; J: TRBJ2-2; D: NA; size: NA; CDR3: CASSLGTTNTGELFF; DNA: TGTGCCAGCAGCTTAGGGACAACGAACACCGGGGAGCTGTTTTTT